This T cell receptor (beta chain) was identified during a study of blood T cell repertoires in COVID-19. Profiled with immunoSEQ multiplex PCR; TCRdb holds only in-frame clones, not every one. The sample consists of approximately 240,000 clones, around 84% of them appearing once. Germline values: CDR1 LNHDA, CDR2 SQIVND (reference sequence). V was clipped by 3 bases and J by 4 bases; unmatched bases: 4. This CDR3 contains 14 residues. The specimen was peripheral blood. The sequence derives from a woman aged 80 or older with active or convalescent COVID-19. This chain links TRBV19 with TRBJ1-2; 8 bases align to TRBD1. Written as DNA, the CDR3 is TGTGCCAGTAGTATGACAGGGGAATTCTATGGCTACACCTTC. The encoded protein is CASSMTGEFYGYTF.